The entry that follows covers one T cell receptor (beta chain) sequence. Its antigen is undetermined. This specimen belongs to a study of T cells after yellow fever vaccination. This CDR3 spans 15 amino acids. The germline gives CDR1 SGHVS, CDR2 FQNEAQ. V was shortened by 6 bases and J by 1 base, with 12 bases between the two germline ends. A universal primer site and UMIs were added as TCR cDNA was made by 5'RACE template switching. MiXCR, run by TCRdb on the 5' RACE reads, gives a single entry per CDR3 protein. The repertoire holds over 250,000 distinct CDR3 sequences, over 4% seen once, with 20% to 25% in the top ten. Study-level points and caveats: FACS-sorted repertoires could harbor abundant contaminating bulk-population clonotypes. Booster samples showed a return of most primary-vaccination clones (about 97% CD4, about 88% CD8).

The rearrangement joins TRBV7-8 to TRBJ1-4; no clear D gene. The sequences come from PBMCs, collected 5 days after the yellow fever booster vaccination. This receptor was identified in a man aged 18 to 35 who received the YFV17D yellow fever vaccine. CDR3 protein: CASRSGRGTNEKLFF. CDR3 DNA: TGTGCCAGCAGGTCCGGTCGGGGAACTAATGAAAAACTGTTTTTT.